Listed here are 30 T cell receptor beta chains from one sample, sequenced in a study of neurological immune-mediated disorders. TCRdb used MiXCR to reprocess the 5' RACE reads, holding one entry per CDR3 protein. This table holds nearly 30,000 distinct CDR3 sequences, roughly a sixth found once. Stated time point: technical triplicate 3. Sequenced material: CD4+ T cells from blood. The origin of the receptors is a female donor with HTLV-1-associated myelopathy (HAM/TSP).

This clonotype was counted at least ten times. V is TRBV6-1 and J is TRBJ2-4; no reliable D call. V lost 3 bases and J 0 bases, leaving 6 bases between the germline ends. This CDR3 is built from 14 residues. Germline assignment: CDR1 MNHNS and CDR2 SASEGT. CDR3 protein: CASSDPGAKNIQYF. The CDR3 DNA reads as TGTGCCAGCAGTGACCCGGGAGCCAAAAACATTCAGTACTTC.

At least ten counts were recorded for this clonotype. The chain has TRBV11-2 and TRBJ1-4; D is perhaps TRBD1 (5 bases). V gave up 4 bases and J gave up 8 bases, with 8 bases separating them. The CDR3 is 12 amino acids. Germline values: CDR1 SGHAT, CDR2 FQNNGV. In nucleotides, the CDR3 is TGTGCCAGCAGCTCTGGGGGGGAAAAACTGTTTTTT. It translates to CASSSGGEKLFF. Looking up the rest from reference TRBV11-2 and TRBJ1-4 gives the full variable domain: EAGVAQSPRYKIIEKRQSVAFWCNPISGHATLYWYQQILGQGPKLLIQFQNNGVVDDSQLPKDRFSAERLKGVDSTLKIQPAKLEDSAVYLCASSSGGEKLFFGSGTQLSVL.

In this sample, this clonotype is medium-sized. The chain recombines TRBV5-1 with TRBJ2-3; 13 bases fit TRBD2. The germline V gene encodes CDR1 SGHRS and CDR2 YFSETQ. This CDR3 spans 14 amino acids. With 9 bases clipped from V and 3 bases from J, the junction kept 4 bases outside the gene matches. Here the CDR3 reads CATRTSGSTDTQYF. The CDR3 region has the DNA TGCGCCACTCGGACTAGCGGGAGTACAGATACGCAGTATTTT.

This clonotype was observed many times. The chain employs TRBV7-3 and TRBJ2-3; 12 bases match TRBD1. CDR3 length: 16 residues. Trimming at V came to 4 bases and at J to 1 base, leaving 3 bases not matched to a gene. Germline lookup yields CDR1 SGHTA and CDR2 FQGTGA. DNA for the CDR3: TGTGCCAGCAGCTCGGGACAGGGGGCAGGCACAGATACGCAGTATTTT. Translation: CASSSGQGAGTDTQYF.

At least ten counts were recorded for this clonotype. V and J are TRBV5-6 and TRBJ2-6, with D uncertain. Germline lookup yields CDR1 SGHDT and CDR2 YYEEEE. Trimming pared 5 bases from V and 13 bases from J, leaving 16 bases between. The CDR3 consists of 13 residues. Here the CDR3 DNA reads TGTGCCAGCAGTTCCGCAGCGTCCGGAGTCCTGACTTTC. The encoded protein is CASSSAASGVLTF.

This clonotype was found many times. The V gene is TRBV5-1, the J gene TRBJ2-5; a weak D match, TRBD1 (6 bases). Looked up from germline, CDR1 is SGHRS and CDR2 is YFSETQ. V was shortened by 2 bases and J by 1 base, with 9 bases between the two germline ends. The CDR3 sequence is 14 residues long. The CDR3 protein is CASSFGRGQETQYF. As DNA, the CDR3 is TGCGCCAGCAGCTTTGGCAGGGGCCAAGAGACCCAGTACTTC.

This clonotype showed up many times. This chain uses TRBV7-3 with TRBJ2-3; D might be TRBD2 (6 bases). Trimming left V 4 bases short and J 5 bases short, with 13 bases between. The CDR3 totals 14 residues. Germline CDR1 reads SGHTA; CDR2 reads FQGTGA. The CDR3 reads CASSSGARGDTQYF. The CDR3 DNA reads TGTGCCAGCAGCTCGGGAGCTAGGGGAGATACGCAGTATTTT.

The sample holds many counts of this clonotype. The chain combines TRBV3-1 with TRBJ2-3; 10 nucleotides line up with TRBD2. Unmatched junction bases numbered 10, after V lost 1 base and J lost 6 bases. The CDR3 runs to 17 residues. Germline V gene data show CDR1 as LGHDT and CDR2 as YNNKEL (reference sequence). The CDR3, as DNA: TGTGCCAGCAGCCAAGGGGCTAGCGGGGGCCCCGTGGATACGCAGTATTTT. This translates into CASSQGASGGPVDTQYF.

This clonotype is labeled as medium-sized. In DNA form, the CDR3 reads TGTGCCAGCAGCTTCCGACTAGCTAGCACAGATACGCAGTATTTT. Translated: CASSFRLASTDTQYF. This chain connects TRBV7-2 to TRBJ2-3; 7 positions match TRBD2. This CDR3 region has 15 residues. V was pared by 3 bases and J by 0 bases, with 3 bases of the junction left unmatched. Germline loops: CDR1 SGHTA, CDR2 FQGNSA.

This clonotype was counted between two and nine times. J is TRBJ2-6 and V is TRBV6-4; D call uncertain. This CDR3 region has 16 residues. Trimming cost V 0 bases and J 0 bases, with 6 bases left between them. CDR1 MRHNA and CDR2 SNTAGT come from the germline V gene. The DNA for the CDR3 is TGTGCCAGCAGTGACTCGTACAGCTCTGGGGCCAACGTCCTGACTTTC. Translated, it gives CASSDSYSSGANVLTF.

This clonotype was seen many times. This chain links TRBV5-5 with TRBJ1-2, with 7 bases lining up with TRBD1. The CDR3 sequence is 14 residues long. V was pared by 3 bases and J by 2 bases, with 4 bases of the junction left unmatched. Germline loops: CDR1 SGHKS, CDR2 YYEKEE (reference sequence). The CDR3 loop reads CASSSSGGNYGYTF. The CDR3 DNA reads TGTGCCAGCAGCTCCTCAGGGGGAAACTATGGCTACACCTTC.

About this clonotype itself: With a much larger clone just one base away, this may be a read error. This chain uses TRBV12-2 with TRBJ1-6. TRBV12-2 is given as a pseudogene. This CDR3 is 17 amino acids long. DNA for the CDR3: TGTGTAAGTCGCTCTAGGGCCGCGGAAGACTATAATTCACCCCTCCACTTT. Protein: CVSRSRAAEDYNSPLHF.

The chain couples TRBV4-1 to TRBJ2-5; tentatively, D is TRBD2 (6 bases). The V and J ends lost 4 bases and 5 bases respectively, with 26 bases between them. The CDR3 loop spans 18 amino acids. Germline V gene sequence: CDR1 MGHRA, CDR2 YSYEKL. This CDR3 reads CASSLRGLLFGSPETQYF. The CDR3, as DNA: TGCGCCAGCAGCCTCCGGGGACTCCTCTTTGGGTCCCCTGAGACCCAGTACTTC.

The table lists this clonotype with many counts. This rearrangement joins TRBV7-2 to TRBJ1-6; 7 bases agree with TRBD1. With V trimmed by 5 bases and J by 6 bases, 13 bases remained unmatched. The length of the CDR3 is 17 residues. The germline V gene encodes CDR1 SGHTA and CDR2 FQGNSA. The DNA of the CDR3 is TGTGCCAGCAGCCCCCAGGGGGGCCCCTTAAGTAATTCACCCCTCCACTTT. Translation: CASSPQGGPLSNSPLHF.

This clonotype was recorded at least ten times. The chain recombines TRBV20-1 with TRBJ1-1; no firm D call. The CDR3 loop spans 13 amino acids. The germline V gene has CDR1 DFQATT and CDR2 SNEGSKA (reference sequence). V lost 1 base, J lost 0 bases, and 6 bases lay in between. The CDR3 spells CSARGGLNTEAFF. The CDR3 DNA reads as TGCAGTGCTAGAGGTGGTCTGAACACTGAAGCTTTCTTT.

By frequency in the sample, this clonotype is medium-sized. The chain uses TRBV7-2 and TRBJ2-7; no firm D call. The CDR3 has 13 amino acids. Trimming pared 3 bases from V and 3 bases from J, leaving 9 bases between. The germline CDR1 and CDR2 sequences are SGHTA and FQGNSA. CDR3: CASSLGPNYEQYF. Here the CDR3 DNA reads TGTGCCAGCAGCTTGGGCCCGAACTACGAGCAGTACTTC.

This clonotype was detected ten times or more. The chain couples TRBV10-3 to TRBJ1-1, with D unclear. Germline V lookup: CDR1 ENHRY, CDR2 SYGVKD. Trimming took 3 bases from V and 0 from J, leaving 5 bases between them. The CDR3 has 13 residues. In DNA form, the CDR3 reads TGTGCCATCAGTGACGGGGTGAACACTGAAGCTTTCTTT. This sequence encodes CAISDGVNTEAFF.

The V gene is TRBV5-8, the J gene TRBJ2-3, with 10 positions matching TRBD2. Germline V gives CDR1 SGHTS, CDR2 YDEGEE. V shed 4 bases, J shed 3 bases, and the junction held 8 bases outside the gene matches. The CDR3 contains 16 residues. In DNA, the CDR3 is TGTGCCAGCAGCCGAGGACTAGCGGAGGAGACAGATACGCAGTATTTT. Translated: CASSRGLAEETDTQYF.

This clonotype is judged medium-sized. This rearrangement joins TRBV7-2 to TRBJ1-4, with 7 positions matching TRBD1. The J segment lost 4 bases and the V segment lost 5 bases, leaving 7 bases of the junction unmatched. This CDR3 region has 15 residues. Germline V gene data show CDR1 as SGHTA and CDR2 as FQGNSA. CDR3 loop: CASSVLGTDNEKLFF. Written as DNA, the CDR3 is TGTGCCAGCAGCGTGCTCGGGACAGATAATGAAAAACTGTTTTTT.

The CDR3 reads CASRNVLDAKNIQYF. CDR3 bases: TGTGCCAGCAGAAACGTACTGGACGCCAAAAACATTCAGTACTTC. This chain uses TRBV3-1 with TRBJ2-4; no reliable D call. There are 15 residues in the CDR3. V lost 6 bases, J lost 1 base, and 13 bases lay in between. The germline V gene encodes CDR1 LGHDT and CDR2 YNNKEL (reference sequence).

This clonotype was observed many times. The V gene is TRBV20-1, the J gene TRBJ2-7; 12 bases match TRBD2. The length of the CDR3 is 15 residues. The junction had 6 bases not matched to a gene; V was cut back by 3 bases and J by 3 bases. CDR1 and CDR2 (germline): DFQATT, SNEGSKA (reference sequence). The CDR3: CSASHTTSGGYEQYF. The DNA for the CDR3 is TGCAGTGCTAGCCATACGACTAGCGGGGGCTACGAGCAGTACTTC.

Many counts were recorded for this clonotype. V gene TRBV18 combines with J gene TRBJ1-3, with unresolved D. CDR1 is KGHSH and CDR2 is LQKENI in the germline V gene. The ends were cut back, 3 bases at V and 1 base at J, with 10 bases in the middle. The CDR3 consists of 15 residues. CDR3 sequence reads: CASSPPRTSGNTIYF. CDR3 coding DNA: TGTGCCAGCTCACCGCCTCGGACGTCTGGAAACACCATATATTTT.

Judged by abundance, this clonotype is medium-sized (0.01 to 0.1%). The chain combines TRBV18 with TRBJ2-7; D ambiguous. The ends were cut back, 4 bases at V and 0 bases at J, with 4 bases in the middle. The V gene's germline CDR1 is KGHSH and CDR2 LQKENI. The CDR3 extends over 12 amino acids. The CDR3 DNA reads TGTGCCAGCTCACAGGGCTCCTACGAGCAGTACTTC. Its protein is CASSQGSYEQYF.

This chain links TRBV6-6 with TRBJ2-1; perhaps TRBD2 as D (7 bases). The CDR3 is 19 residues long. Trimming shortened V by 11 bases and J by 2 bases, and 31 bases separated the two germline ends. CDR1 is MNHNY and CDR2 is SVGAGI in the germline V gene (reference sequence). CDR3 sequence reads: CAPSRSAGAPPNAYNEQFF. CDR3 bases: TGTGCCCCCAGCCGCTCCGCGGGGGCCCCACCAAACGCCTACAATGAGCAGTTCTTC.

This clonotype was seen at least ten times. The CDR3 nucleotides are TGTGCCAGCACCACCGGCAACGAGCAGTACTTC. Translation: CASTTGNEQYF. The V call is TRBV12-3 or TRBV12-4, the J call TRBJ2-7, with D unclear. V was pared by 7 bases and J by 5 bases, with 9 bases between. The CDR3 totals 11 residues.

This clonotype was seen many times. The J gene is TRBJ2-3, the V gene TRBV20-1; 15 nucleotides line up with TRBD2. Germline V lookup: CDR1 DFQATT, CDR2 SNEGSKA (reference sequence). J lost 5 bases, V lost 0 bases, and 9 bases had no gene match. The CDR3 has 18 residues. The DNA of the CDR3 is TGCAGTGCTAGAGACCTTACCGGGACTAGCGGGGGGCTAGATACGCAGTATTTT. Protein sequence: CSARDLTGTSGGLDTQYF.

In its sample, this clonotype is large (0.1 to 1%). The chain couples TRBV5-1 to TRBJ2-7; 8 bases line up with TRBD1. Germline V lookup: CDR1 SGHRS, CDR2 YFSETQ. This CDR3 is 15 amino acids long. V gave up 3 bases and J gave up 0 bases; unmatched junction bases: 5. CDR3 loop: CASSSGQVLSYEQYF. The CDR3 DNA sequence: TGCGCCAGCAGCTCGGGACAGGTCCTCTCCTACGAGCAGTACTTC.

This clonotype has ten or more counts. CDR3 bases: TGTGCCAGCAGCTTAGAGACAGCTAGCAATCAGCCCCAGCATTTT. Amino acid sequence: CASSLETASNQPQHF. J is TRBJ1-5 and V is TRBV7-8, with a weak D call TRBD1 (5 bases). CDR1 SGHVS and CDR2 FQNEAQ come from the germline V gene. The ends were cut back, 1 base at V and 0 bases at J, with 7 bases in the middle. The CDR3 runs to 15 residues.

The table lists this clonotype with many counts. The gene calls are TRBV6-1 and TRBJ2-5, with D unresolved. The CDR3 runs 13 residues. The V end lost 5 bases, the J end lost 0 bases, and 7 bases lay between the germline ends. CDR1 and CDR2 (germline): MNHNS, SASEGT. The CDR3 spells CASSPRYQETQYF. The DNA of the CDR3 is TGTGCCAGCAGTCCTCGGTACCAAGAGACCCAGTACTTC.

This clonotype appeared many times. The chain carries TRBV20-1 and TRBJ2-5; D is uncertain. V lost 3 bases, J lost 3 bases, and 5 bases lay in between. CDR3 length: 11 residues. Germline V gene lookup returns CDR1 DFQATT and CDR2 SNEGSKA (reference sequence). CDR3 loop: CSARDEETQYF. The CDR3 DNA is TGCAGTGCTAGGGATGAAGAGACCCAGTACTTC.